This TCR beta chain originates from a study of T-cell memory formation after mild COVID-19. The overall study: TCR clusters were mostly donor specific.

Constant-segment primers served in 5'RACE that generated TCR alpha and TCR beta cDNA libraries bearing sample barcodes and UMIs. TCRdb reprocessed the 5' RACE reads with MiXCR, giving one entry per CDR3 protein. Altogether 350,000 to 450,000 distinct CDR3 sequences are present, around 18% being singletons, with the ten largest covering more than 8%. Study-level results: Some clones that responded were present in memory (sampled pre-infection), which suggests cross-reactive memory joined. CD4+ bias marked clones expanding day 15 to 37, unlike balanced contracting clones.

Germline V CDR1 and CDR2: GTSNPN, SVGIG (reference sequence). V lost 1 base to trimming and J lost 6 bases, with 6 bases between them. The CDR3 contains 11 residues. In regard to this clonotype: Its antigen remains unidentified.

This sequence originates from an adult woman who had mild COVID-19 (a few samples of this study predate the infection). Cell type and time point are not known. The chain couples TRBV30 to TRBJ1-1; the D is unclear. Specimen: PBMCs or a T cell subset sorted from them (not recorded which). The CDR3 DNA is TGTGCCTGGAGTGCAGGTCCTGAAGCTTTCTTT. This sequence encodes CAWSAGPEAFF.